One sample yielded the 30 T cell receptor beta chains listed below, sequenced in a study of human T cells and chemical hapten exposure. The time point here: pre-sensitization, week 0. Treatment: therapeutic diphenylcyclopropenone sensitization with weekly scalp DPC. TCRdb re-analysed the RACE reads in MiXCR, keeping a single row per CDR3 protein. Of about 77,000 distinct CDR3 sequences in the sample, 14% were seen once. The sequencing used whole blood, collected in connection with sensitization to the hapten diphenylcyclopropenone (DPC). The receptors derive from a woman aged 50 to 60 with alopecia areata. Some clones in this sample may be carry-over from other donors' samples.

Note on this clonotype: The junction shows a germline mismatch at one end, possibly a read error. The chain is built from TRBV7-9 and TRBJ1-3; TRBD1 is a possible D gene (5 bases). CDR1 SEHNR and CDR2 FQNEAQ come from the germline V gene (reference sequence). The CDR3 has 12 amino acids. The CDR3 nucleotides read TGTGCCAGCAGCTTAGGGACGGGGCGATCGGACTTT. Residues: CASSLGTGRSDF.

The chain's CDR3 is CAIRQGDQPQHF. The DNA for the CDR3 is TGTGCCATCAGACAGGGGGATCAGCCCCAGCATTTT. The chain recombines TRBV10-3 with TRBJ1-5, with TRBD1 matching over 8 bases. There are 12 residues in the CDR3. The germline V gene has CDR1 ENHRY and CDR2 SYGVKD. The V segment lost 6 bases and the J segment 5 bases; nucleotides outside the gene matches: 0.

The chain uses TRBV18 and TRBJ1-6; 10 nucleotides match TRBD1. The V gene end was trimmed by 3 bases and the J gene end by 7 bases; junction bases not matched to a gene: 3. Per the germline V gene, CDR1 is KGHSH and CDR2 is LQKENI. CDR3 length equals 15 residues. The CDR3 reads CASSPGQGRNSPLHF. DNA of the CDR3: TGTGCCAGCTCACCGGGACAGGGGCGGAATTCACCCCTCCACTTT.

In its sample, this clonotype was seen many times. The chain uses TRBV10-3 and TRBJ2-1, with 10 bases aligning to TRBD2. Germline values: CDR1 ENHRY, CDR2 SYGVKD. Unmatched junction bases numbered 3, after V lost 4 bases and J lost 3 bases. This CDR3 has 15 residues. CDR3 DNA: TGTGCCATCAGTGCCGGGACTAGCGACTACAATGAGCAGTTCTTC. Encoded protein: CAISAGTSDYNEQFF.

This clonotype was recorded many times. The V call is TRBV18, the J call TRBJ2-7, with a tentative D call TRBD1 (6 bases). From germline, CDR1 is KGHSH and CDR2 LQKENI. Trimming removed 0 bases at V and 2 bases at J, with 8 bases between. The length of the CDR3 is 14 residues. DNA of the CDR3: TGTGCCAGCTCACCACCGGGGGCTACCTACGAGCAGTACTTC. Amino acids: CASSPPGATYEQYF.

The chain links TRBV7-6 to TRBJ2-5, with a tentative D call TRBD2 (6 bases). This CDR3 contains 15 residues. The germline V gene has CDR1 SGHVS and CDR2 FNYEAQ. The ends were cut back, 3 bases at V and 4 bases at J, with 15 bases in the middle. CDR3 nucleotide sequence: TGTGCCAGCAGCTTGGCTTTCGGGGGAGCAGAGACCCAGTACTTC. This sequence encodes CASSLAFGGAETQYF.

The V and J genes are TRBV24-1 and TRBJ1-6; 10 nucleotides align to TRBD1. Per the germline V gene, CDR1 is KGHDR and CDR2 is SFDVKD. The CDR3 contains 15 residues. V shed 4 bases and J 9 bases; nucleotides not matched to a gene: 5. CDR3 in DNA: TGTGCCACCAGTGACAAGACAGGGGGCTCTTCACCCCTCCACTTT. This encodes CATSDKTGGSSPLHF.

The chain has TRBV20-1 and TRBJ2-7; TRBD2 aligns across 11 bases. Losses at the gene ends were 6 bases for V and 7 bases for J; bases not matched to a gene: 14. This CDR3 is 15 amino acids long. Per the germline V gene, CDR1 is DFQATT and CDR2 is SNEGSKA (reference sequence). The CDR3 coding sequence is TGCAGTGCCTATATCACTAGCGGGAGAATGTGGGAGCAGTACTTC. Amino acid sequence: CSAYITSGRMWEQYF.

This clonotype was detected only a few times. The gene calls are TRBV11-2 and TRBJ2-7; D not resolved. The CDR3 totals 13 residues. Trimming took off 1 base at V and 4 bases at J, with 8 bases between the two ends. CDR1 is SGHAT and CDR2 is FQNNGV in the germline V gene. The CDR3 DNA is TGTGCCAGCAGCTTAGCGGCGGATTACGAGCAGTACTTC. Its translation is CASSLAADYEQYF.

This clonotype was found many times. The rearrangement uses TRBV7-8 and TRBJ1-1; D is ambiguous. The CDR3 covers 13 residues. V was shortened by 4 bases and J by 6 bases, with 12 bases between the two germline ends. CDR1 is SGHVS, CDR2 FQNEAQ, per germline. The CDR3 DNA sequence: TGTGCCAGCAGCTCCCGGTGGGAGTCTGAAGCTTTCTTT. Translating it yields CASSSRWESEAFF.

In its sample, this clonotype was seen many times. J is TRBJ2-1 and V is TRBV5-1, with TRBD2 matching over 10 bases. Looked up from germline, CDR1 is SGHRS and CDR2 is YFSETQ. J lost 7 bases, V lost 1 base, and 2 bases had no gene match. The CDR3 runs 14 residues. The CDR3 loop is CASSLSGRGNEQFF. CDR3 in DNA: TGCGCCAGCAGCTTGAGCGGGAGGGGAAATGAGCAGTTCTTC. Variable domain in full (rest from reference TRBV5-1 and TRBJ2-1): KAGVTQTPRYLIKTRGQQVTLSCSPISGHRSVSWYQQTPGQGLQFLFEYFSETQRNKGNFPGRFSGRQFSNSRSEMNVSTLELGDSALYLCASSLSGRGNEQFFGPGTRLTVL.

This clonotype was recorded at least ten times. V and J are TRBV24-1 and TRBJ2-1, with D perhaps matching TRBD2 (6 bases). Germline CDR1 reads KGHDR; CDR2 reads SFDVKD. Trimming removed 4 bases at V and 4 bases at J, with 13 bases between. The length of the CDR3 is 15 residues. The CDR3 nucleotides are TGTGCCACCAGTGACCGGGGACTCCAGTACAATGAGCAGTTCTTC. It specifies CATSDRGLQYNEQFF.

J is TRBJ1-4 and V is TRBV5-4; tentatively, D is TRBD1 (6 bases). Trimming took off 4 bases at V and 2 bases at J, with 15 bases between the two ends. Per germline, CDR1 SGHNT and CDR2 YYREEE (reference sequence). The CDR3 is made up of 16 amino acids. In DNA form, the CDR3 reads TGTGCCAGCAGCATTGACAGGTCACGGACTAATGAAAAACTGTTTTTT. Its translation is CASSIDRSRTNEKLFF.

This clonotype was picked up a small number of times. The chain carries TRBV4-3 and TRBJ2-7, with 8 bases lining up with TRBD1. Germline-derived CDR1 and CDR2 are LGHNA and YSLEER. The CDR3 consists of 14 residues. J was trimmed by 2 bases and V by 1 base; bases with no gene match: 1. The CDR3 DNA reads as TGCGCCAGCAGCCAAGGGACAGGGACCTACGAGCAGTACTTC. Translating gives CASSQGTGTYEQYF.

The J gene is TRBJ2-1, the V gene TRBV20-1, with 10 nucleotides matching TRBD2. The germline gives CDR1 DFQATT, CDR2 SNEGSKA (reference sequence). Trimming removed 0 bases from V and 6 bases from J; junction bases left unmatched: 5. The CDR3 contains 15 residues. CDR3 residues: CSARDFTSGTNEQFF. The CDR3 nucleotides read TGCAGTGCTAGAGATTTCACTAGCGGGACCAATGAGCAGTTCTTC.

This clonotype was detected only a few times. The rearrangement joins TRBV7-2 to TRBJ1-3; 9 nucleotides agree with TRBD1. CDR1 and CDR2 (germline): SGHTA, FQGNSA. The CDR3 consists of 14 residues. V shed 5 bases and J 4 bases; nucleotides not matched to a gene: 3. The CDR3 sequence is CASSPGTGGNTIYF. CDR3 DNA sequence: TGTGCCAGCAGCCCCGGGACAGGGGGAAACACCATATATTTT.

This clonotype was found a few times. The V gene is TRBV3-1, the J gene TRBJ2-7; 9 bases are shared with TRBD1. The J segment lost 5 bases and the V segment lost 4 bases, leaving 12 bases of the junction unmatched. Germline CDR1 LGHDT, CDR2 YNNKEL (reference sequence). The CDR3 consists of 16 residues. The CDR3 DNA reads TGTGCCAGCAGCCGAGGATCTGGGACAGGGTTTAACGAGCAGTACTTC. It translates to CASSRGSGTGFNEQYF.

V and J are TRBV7-8 and TRBJ1-1; D is unresolved. The CDR3 sequence is 14 residues long. Trimming took off 4 bases at V and 5 bases at J, with 14 bases between the two ends. Germline lookup yields CDR1 SGHVS and CDR2 FQNEAQ. CDR3 in amino acids: CASSSGWAGTEAFF. DNA of the CDR3: TGTGCCAGCAGCTCGGGCTGGGCCGGGACTGAAGCTTTCTTT.

The gene calls are TRBV7-9 and TRBJ1-5; D remains unclear. Germline V gene lookup returns CDR1 SEHNR and CDR2 FQNEAQ (reference sequence). The CDR3 sequence is 15 residues long. V lost 5 bases, J lost 4 bases, and 15 bases lay in between. The CDR3 loop is CASSGRTEENQPQHF. CDR3 DNA sequence: TGTGCCAGCAGCGGGAGGACTGAAGAGAATCAGCCCCAGCATTTT.

The chain combines TRBV25-1 with TRBJ2-1; possibly TRBD2 for D (5 bases). The CDR3 sequence is 16 residues long. CDR1 is MGHDK, CDR2 SYGVNS, per germline. The germline V and J ends were trimmed by 2 bases and 4 bases, with 15 bases remaining between them. This chain's CDR3 is CASSEKRGPVYNEQFF. The CDR3 nucleotides are TGTGCCAGCAGTGAAAAACGAGGGCCAGTATACAATGAGCAGTTCTTC. The complete variable domain, with remaining parts taken from reference TRBV25-1 and TRBJ2-1, reads EADIYQTPRYLVIGTGKKITLECSQTMGHDKMYWYQQDPGMELHLIHYSYGVNSTEKGDLSSESTVSRIRTEHFPLTLESARPSHTSQYLCASSEKRGPVYNEQFFGPGTRLTVL.

This clonotype was detected only once. This chain connects TRBV28 to TRBJ1-4, with a possible D match to TRBD1 (6 bases). The CDR3 is made up of 14 amino acids. V was clipped by 1 base and J by 6 bases, with 9 bases between them. CDR1 and CDR2 (germline): MDHEN, SYDVKM. CDR3 bases: TGTGCCAGCAGTTTATCTGGGGGCGATGAAAAACTGTTTTTT. Translation gives CASSLSGGDEKLFF.

V is TRBV28 and J is TRBJ1-2; possibly TRBD1 for D (5 bases). The V and J ends lost 1 base and 12 bases respectively, with 18 bases between them. The CDR3 runs 14 residues. Germline CDR1 reads MDHEN; CDR2 reads SYDVKM. The CDR3 DNA reads TGTGCCAGCAGTTTATACCCTGGGGCGACAGCCAACACCTTC. Translating it yields CASSLYPGATANTF.

This clonotype was picked up a small number of times. This chain's CDR3 is CASSPLAGERYF. The CDR3 DNA is TGTGCCAGCAGTCCGCTAGCGGGAGAACGGTATTTT. The chain recombines TRBV12-3 or TRBV12-4 with TRBJ2-3, with 10 bases identical to TRBD2. The CDR3 has 12 residues. V lost 5 bases to trimming and J lost 14 bases; unmatched junction nucleotides: 7.

This chain connects TRBV29-1 to TRBJ2-7; the D gene is possibly TRBD1 (6 bases). V was trimmed by 3 bases and J by 4 bases, leaving 13 bases between them. Germline V gives CDR1 SQVTM, CDR2 ANQGSEA. CDR3 length: 13 residues. The CDR3, as DNA: TGCAGCGTTGACGGGACAACCGATTACGAGCAGTACTTC. Its protein product is CSVDGTTDYEQYF.

Many counts were recorded for this clonotype. This chain links TRBV12-3 or TRBV12-4 with TRBJ1-2, with D possibly matching TRBD1 (6 bases). V was cut by 6 bases and J by 6 bases, with 14 bases left in between. The CDR3 runs to 13 residues. CDR3 sequence: CASRGGGRDGYTF. CDR3 in DNA: TGTGCCAGCAGGGGAGGGGGAAGAGATGGCTACACCTTC.

This clonotype was seen repeatedly, ten times or more. The rearrangement uses TRBV19 and TRBJ1-1, with D unresolved. Trimming took off 3 bases at V and 1 base at J, with 6 bases between the two ends. The CDR3 is made up of 13 amino acids. Germline CDR1 and CDR2: LNHDA and SQIVND (reference sequence). The CDR3 coding sequence is TGTGCCAGTAGTATTCTAGGGAACACTGAAGCTTTCTTT. Protein product: CASSILGNTEAFF.

The sample holds a few counts of this clonotype. The V call is TRBV6-1, the J call TRBJ2-1, with D perhaps given as TRBD1 or TRBD2 (6 bases each). From germline, CDR1 is MNHNS and CDR2 SASEGT. There are 14 residues in the CDR3. The V gene lost 6 bases and the J gene lost 9 bases, with 18 bases spanning the gap. The CDR3 spells CASRDKIQGGEQFF. CDR3 nucleotides: TGTGCCAGCAGAGATAAAATACAGGGAGGTGAGCAGTTCTTC.

CDR3 nucleotide sequence: TGCGCCAGCAGCTCGACAGGGGCGGGTTGGCAGTTCTTC. Its translation: CASSSTGAGWQFF. The chain has TRBV5-1 and TRBJ2-1, with 8 bases that match TRBD1. The CDR3 loop spans 13 amino acids. V gave up 3 bases and J gave up 12 bases; unmatched junction bases: 8. The germline CDR1 and CDR2 sequences are SGHRS and YFSETQ.

This clonotype was observed a handful of times. This chain connects TRBV20-1 to TRBJ1-2; weak D call: TRBD1 (6 bases). The germline V and J ends were trimmed by 4 bases and 6 bases, with 15 bases remaining between them. The CDR3 spans 13 residues. Germline V gene data show CDR1 as DFQATT and CDR2 as SNEGSKA (reference sequence). The CDR3 nucleotides read TGCAGTGCTATCGTGGGGGCTTCAGATGGCTACACCTTC. Translated, it gives CSAIVGASDGYTF.

The chain combines TRBV20-1 with TRBJ2-3, with 10 bases that match TRBD1. Germline assignment: CDR1 DFQATT and CDR2 SNEGSKA (reference sequence). With V trimmed by 4 bases and J by 3 bases, 10 bases remained unmatched. The CDR3 is 16 residues long. The CDR3 DNA reads TGCAGTGCTACAGTACCGGGACAGGGGAGGACAGATACGCAGTATTTT. Protein: CSATVPGQGRTDTQYF.